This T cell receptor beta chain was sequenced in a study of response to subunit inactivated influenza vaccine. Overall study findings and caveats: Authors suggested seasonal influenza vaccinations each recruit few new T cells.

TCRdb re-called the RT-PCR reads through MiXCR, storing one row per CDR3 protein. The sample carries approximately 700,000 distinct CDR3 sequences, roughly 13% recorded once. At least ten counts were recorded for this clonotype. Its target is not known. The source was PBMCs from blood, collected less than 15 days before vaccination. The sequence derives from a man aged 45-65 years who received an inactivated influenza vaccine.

CDR3 loop: CASSLGGLAGSPSYNEQFF. CDR3 in DNA: TGCGCCAGCAGCTTGGGTGGACTAGCGGGAAGTCCGTCCTACAATGAGCAGTTCTTC. The gene calls are TRBV5-1 and TRBJ2-1; 12 positions match TRBD2. Germline V gene lookup returns CDR1 SGHRS and CDR2 YFSETQ. This CDR3 is built from 19 residues. The ends lost 0 bases at V and 1 base at J; junction bases unmatched: 8.